These T cell receptor beta chains were read from a single sample in a study of somatic mutations in cytotoxic T cells in rheumatoid arthritis. Libraries were prepared by immunoSEQ multiplex PCR; TCRdb keeps only in-frame clonotypes and omits some of them. The repertoire holds more than 5,500 clones, with 74% as singletons. Sequenced: CD8+ T cells sorted from blood. The receptor source for this set is an adult with rheumatoid arthritis. The CDR3 runs from the conserved cysteine through the conserved F or W. The D gene is left open where the match is weak. Rows may omit the clone size; those that give it use once, few, many or a size class.

abundance,j_gene,v_gene,len,d_gene,CDR3aa,CDR3nt
medium-sized,TRBJ1-6,TRBV28,14,TRBD1,CASRSDRGSSPLHF,TGTGCCAGCAGATCAGACAGGGGTAGTTCACCCCTCCACTTT
-,TRBJ2-7,TRBV29-1,13,TRBD1,CSAEDRGDYEQYF,TGCAGCGCGGAGGACAGGGGGGACTACGAGCAGTACTTC
few,TRBJ2-7,TRBV5-4,15,TRBD2,CASSSGLGLFYEQYF,TGTGCCAGCAGCTCGGGACTAGGGTTATTCTACGAGCAGTACTTC
-,TRBJ1-5,TRBV6-1,15,-,CASSQGEWSNQPQHF,TGTGCCAGCAGTCAAGGGGAGTGGAGCAATCAGCCCCAGCATTTT
-,TRBJ2-1,TRBV11-3,16,TRBD1,CASSPGTGVSYNEQFF,TGTGCCAGCAGCCCCGGGACAGGGGTTTCCTACAATGAGCAGTTCTTC
-,TRBJ2-7,TRBV14,11,-,CASSLGAEQYF,TGTGCCAGCAGCCTGGGGGCCGAGCAGTACTTC
-,TRBJ1-1,TRBV7-2,14,-,CASSFRVVNTEAFF,TGTGCCAGCAGCTTTAGGGTGGTGAACACTGAAGCTTTCTTT
once,TRBJ1-2,TRBV2,12,TRBD1,CASNWDSPFYTF,TGTGCCAGCAACTGGGACAGCCCCTTCTACACCTTC
few,TRBJ2-7,TRBV5-4,11,-,CASSLGDEQYF,TGTGCCAGCAGCTTGGGGGACGAGCAGTACTTC
few,TRBJ1-5,TRBV7-6,17,-,CASSLESGELGNQPQHF,TGTGCCAGCAGCTTAGAGTCGGGGGAATTAGGCAATCAGCCCCAGCATTTT
-,TRBJ2-7,TRBV4-1,17,-,CASSQVEIWGVDYEQYF,TGCGCCAGCAGCCAAGTTGAAATCTGGGGGGTTGACTACGAGCAGTACTTC
-,TRBJ2-1,TRBV19,13,-,CASSIVMRNEQFF,TGTGCCAGTAGTATAGTAATGAGGAATGAGCAGTTCTTC
-,TRBJ1-4,TRBV11-2,16,-,CASSLLEGTFNEKLFF,TGTGCCAGCAGCCTGCTGGAGGGGACGTTTAATGAAAAACTGTTTTTT
-,TRBJ2-1,TRBV4-3,13,-,CASSQGASLEQFF,TGCGCCAGCAGCCAAGGGGCCTCGCTTGAGCAGTTCTTC
-,TRBJ2-7,TRBV5-1,15,-,CASSLEGPGPYEQYF,TGCGCCAGCAGCTTGGAGGGGCCGGGTCCCTACGAGCAGTACTTC
-,TRBJ2-7,TRBV27,14,TRBD2,CASSLWEGPLEQYF,TGTGCCAGCAGTTTGTGGGAGGGCCCGCTCGAGCAGTACTTC
once,TRBJ2-5,TRBV5-3,11,-,CARSFTETQYF,TGTGCCAGAAGCTTTACAGAGACCCAGTACTTC
-,TRBJ2-3,TRBV7-9,16,TRBD2,CASSLVLAGVADTQYF,TGTGCCAGCAGCTTAGTACTAGCGGGGGTGGCAGATACGCAGTATTTT
-,TRBJ1-2,TRBV4-3,17,-,CASSPKSLREANYGYTF,TGCGCCAGCAGCCCAAAGAGTCTCCGCGAAGCTAACTATGGCTACACCTTC
-,TRBJ2-5,TRBV28,17,TRBD1,CASSFKEGQGSSWEQYF,TGTGCCAGCAGTTTTAAAGAGGGACAGGGATCTTCTTGGGAGCAGTACTTC
-,TRBJ1-1,TRBV5-1,15,TRBD1,CASSSGQGVNTEAFF,TGCGCCAGCAGCTCCGGACAGGGGGTGAACACTGAAGCTTTCTTT
-,TRBJ2-7,TRBV29-1,12,-,CSVEGRTGEQYF,TGCAGCGTTGAAGGTAGGACGGGCGAGCAGTACTTC
-,TRBJ2-6,TRBV6-4,15,-,CASSDGESGANVLTF,TGTGCCAGCAGTGATGGGGAATCTGGGGCCAACGTCCTGACTTTC
once,TRBJ2-5,TRBV4-1,15,-,CASSQELGGEETQYF,TGCGCCAGCAGCCAAGAACTCGGCGGCGAAGAGACCCAGTACTTC
-,TRBJ2-7,TRBV5-6,14,TRBD2,CASGYGGGYYEQYF,TGTGCCAGCGGATACGGGGGGGGGTACTACGAGCAGTACTTC
-,TRBJ1-3,TRBV10-2,14,-,CASSERFGGNTIYF,TGCGCCAGCAGTGAGAGGTTTGGTGGAAACACCATATATTTT
-,TRBJ2-5,TRBV6-6,12,-,CASTGVQETQYF,TGTGCCAGCACGGGGGTCCAAGAGACCCAGTACTTC
-,TRBJ1-3,TRBV6-1,17,-,CASSEYRGPSSGNTIYF,TGTGCCAGCAGTGAATATCGCGGGCCTAGTTCTGGAAACACCATATATTTT
-,TRBJ1-2,TRBV5-1,13,-,CASSLGVAYGYTF,TGCGCCAGCAGCTTGGGGGTTGCCTATGGCTACACCTTC
-,TRBJ2-2,TRBV7-3,17,-,CASSLSKGWGSPGELFF,TGTGCCAGCAGCTTAAGCAAGGGCTGGGGCAGCCCCGGGGAGCTGTTTTTT
-,TRBJ2-7,TRBV10-2,15,TRBD1,CASSEPGQGAYEQYF,TGCGCCAGCAGTGAGCCCGGACAGGGGGCCTACGAGCAGTACTTC
-,TRBJ2-3,TRBV5-1,17,-,CASSPWFSAASGDTQYF,TGCGCCAGCAGCCCCTGGTTCTCGGCGGCCAGTGGGGATACGCAGTATTTT
-,TRBJ2-1,TRBV19,17,TRBD2,CASSSPSSGALYNEQFF,TGTGCCAGTAGTTCCCCCTCAAGCGGGGCCTTATACAATGAGCAGTTCTTC
-,TRBJ2-5,TRBV11-2,15,TRBD2,CASSLEAGGKETQYF,TGTGCCAGCAGCTTAGAGGCGGGGGGGAAAGAGACCCAGTACTTC
few,TRBJ1-1,TRBV4-3,16,TRBD1,CASSQDQLVTGGEAFF,TGCGCCAGCAGCCAAGATCAACTTGTGACAGGGGGTGAAGCTTTCTTT
-,TRBJ2-1,TRBV5-1,14,-,CASSLVPGHIEQFF,TGCGCCAGCAGCTTGGTGCCGGGGCACATTGAGCAGTTCTTC
-,TRBJ2-3,TRBV10-3,13,TRBD2,CAISDAGGDTQYF,TGTGCCATCAGTGATGCGGGGGGAGATACGCAGTATTTT
few,TRBJ2-5,TRBV6-5,15,TRBD1,CASSYSHRGQETQYF,TGTGCCAGCAGTTACTCGCACAGGGGGCAAGAGACCCAGTACTTC
-,TRBJ2-3,TRBV18,14,-,CASSPPEVPDTQYF,TGTGCCAGCTCACCACCAGAAGTACCAGATACGCAGTATTTT
-,TRBJ2-3,TRBV6-6,14,TRBD2,CAITRVAGPDTQYF,TGTGCCATCACGAGAGTAGCGGGGCCGGATACGCAGTATTTT
-,TRBJ2-3,TRBV29-1,17,TRBD2,CSPEPLAENPSTDTQYF,TGCAGCCCCGAGCCCCTAGCGGAGAATCCTAGCACAGATACGCAGTATTTT
-,TRBJ2-2,TRBV7-3,17,-,CASSPLPTRVLTGELFF,TGTGCCAGCAGCCCCCTCCCTACCAGGGTATTAACCGGGGAGCTGTTTTTT
-,TRBJ2-3,TRBV19,12,-,CASSMARSTQYF,TGTGCCAGTAGTATGGCCCGTTCGACGCAGTATTTT
-,TRBJ1-1,TRBV10-3,14,-,CAISESTVNTEAFF,TGTGCCATCAGTGAGTCGACGGTGAACACTGAAGCTTTCTTT
once,TRBJ2-1,TRBV4-1,13,-,CASSQGLYNEQFF,TGCGCCAGCAGCCAAGGGTTATACAATGAGCAGTTCTTC
-,TRBJ2-1,TRBV7-6,13,-,CASSLLSNDEQFF,TGTGCCAGCAGCTTATTATCTAACGATGAGCAGTTCTTC
-,TRBJ1-4,TRBV7-7,13,-,CASSLDLNEKLFF,TGTGCCAGCAGCTTAGACCTTAATGAAAAACTGTTTTTT
-,TRBJ2-7,TRBV5-4,14,-,CASSLVGQTDEQYF,TGTGCCAGCAGCTTGGTAGGGCAGACCGACGAGCAGTACTTC
-,TRBJ1-2,TRBV6-5,12,-,CASSYGNYGYTF,TGTGCCAGCAGTTATGGGAACTATGGCTACACCTTC
-,TRBJ2-1,TRBV5-1,14,-,CASSLADLYNEQFF,TGCGCCAGCAGCTTAGCCGACTTATACAATGAGCAGTTCTTC
-,TRBJ2-1,TRBV10-1,15,TRBD2,CASSRLAATDNEQFF,TGCGCCAGCAGCAGACTAGCGGCCACCGACAATGAGCAGTTCTTC
-,TRBJ2-1,TRBV6-4,13,-,CASSPGLTNEQFF,TGTGCCAGCAGCCCGGGACTTACCAATGAGCAGTTCTTC
-,TRBJ2-7,TRBV4-3,13,-,CASSQDRFYEQYF,TGCGCCAGCAGCCAAGACAGATTCTACGAGCAGTACTTC
once,TRBJ1-1,TRBV13,14,TRBD1,CASSLGQLNTEAFF,TGTGCCAGCAGCTTGGGACAGCTGAACACTGAAGCTTTCTTT
-,TRBJ2-5,TRBV11-2,13,-,CASSLGGQETQYF,TGTGCCAGCAGCTTAGGGGGTCAAGAGACCCAGTACTTC
-,TRBJ2-7,TRBV4-1,15,-,CASSFTPGSAYEQYF,TGCGCCAGCAGCTTTACTCCCGGGTCGGCCTACGAGCAGTACTTC
-,TRBJ2-7,TRBV11-2,14,-,CASSLDGQSYEQYF,TGTGCCAGCAGCTTAGATGGGCAGAGCTACGAGCAGTACTTC
once,TRBJ1-2,TRBV5-4,14,TRBD1,CASSRPGQEAGYTF,TGTGCCAGCAGCAGGCCGGGACAGGAAGCTGGCTACACCTTC
once,TRBJ1-4,TRBV28,13,-,CASSFGDWEKLFF,TGTGCCAGCAGTTTCGGGGACTGGGAAAAACTGTTTTTT